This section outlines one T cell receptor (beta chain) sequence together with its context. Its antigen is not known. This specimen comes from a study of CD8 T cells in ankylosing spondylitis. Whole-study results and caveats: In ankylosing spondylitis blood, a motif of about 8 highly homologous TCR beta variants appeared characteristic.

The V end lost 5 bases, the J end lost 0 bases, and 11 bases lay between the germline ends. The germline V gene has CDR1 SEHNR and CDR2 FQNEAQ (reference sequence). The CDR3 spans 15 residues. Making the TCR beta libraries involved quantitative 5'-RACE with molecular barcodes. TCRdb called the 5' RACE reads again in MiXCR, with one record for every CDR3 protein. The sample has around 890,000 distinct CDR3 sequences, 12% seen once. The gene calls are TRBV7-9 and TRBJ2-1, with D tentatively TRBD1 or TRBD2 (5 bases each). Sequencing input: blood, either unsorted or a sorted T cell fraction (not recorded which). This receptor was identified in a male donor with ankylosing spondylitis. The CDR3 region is CASSPGPTSYNEQFF. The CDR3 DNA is TGTGCCAGCAGCCCGGGACCAACCTCCTACAATGAGCAGTTCTTC.